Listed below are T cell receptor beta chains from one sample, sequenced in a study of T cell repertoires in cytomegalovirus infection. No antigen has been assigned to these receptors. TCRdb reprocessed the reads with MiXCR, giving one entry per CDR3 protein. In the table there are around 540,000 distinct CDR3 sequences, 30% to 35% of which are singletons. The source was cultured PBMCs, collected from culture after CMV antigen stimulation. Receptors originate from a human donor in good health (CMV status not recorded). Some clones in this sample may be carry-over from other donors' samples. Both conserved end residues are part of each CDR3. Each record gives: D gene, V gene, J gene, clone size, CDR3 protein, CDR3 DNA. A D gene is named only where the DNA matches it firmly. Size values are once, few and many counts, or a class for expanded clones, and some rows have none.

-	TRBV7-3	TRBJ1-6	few	CASSLSGQTNSPLHF	TGTGCCAGCAGCTTATCGGGCCAAACGAATTCACCCCTCCACTTT
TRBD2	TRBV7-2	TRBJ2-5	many	CASSPRTSGQETQYF	TGTGCCAGCAGCCCCAGGACTAGCGGCCAAGAGACCCAGTACTTC
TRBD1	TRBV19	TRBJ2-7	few	CASSRDRFSYEQYF	TGTGCCAGTAGTCGGGACAGGTTCTCCTACGAGCAGTACTTC
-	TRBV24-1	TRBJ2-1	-	CATSDSASAGEQFF	TGTGCCACCAGTGATTCCGCTAGCGCTGGGGAGCAGTTCTTC
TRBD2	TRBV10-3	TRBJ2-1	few	CAISDLAGAYNEQFF	TGTGCCATCAGTGATTTAGCGGGAGCCTACAATGAGCAGTTCTTC
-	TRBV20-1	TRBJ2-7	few	CSARSLGGSAGLHEQYF	TGCAGTGCTAGAAGCCTGGGGGGTAGCGCGGGTTTACACGAGCAGTACTTC
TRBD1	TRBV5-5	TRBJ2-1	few	CASSPNSGGSYNEQFF	TGTGCCAGCAGCCCTAACTCAGGGGGCTCCTACAATGAGCAGTTCTTC
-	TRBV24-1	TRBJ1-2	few	CATSDVTTAPEGYTF	TGTGCCACCAGTGATGTTACAACAGCCCCGGAGGGCTACACCTTC
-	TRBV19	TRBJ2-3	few	CASSMNRFTDTQYF	TGTGCCAGTAGTATGAATCGGTTCACAGATACGCAGTATTTT
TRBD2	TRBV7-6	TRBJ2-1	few	CASTLIAGGNEQFF	TGTGCCAGCACCCTGATCGCGGGAGGCAATGAGCAGTTCTTC
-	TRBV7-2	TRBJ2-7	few	CASSDKIYEQYF	TGTGCCAGCAGCGACAAAATCTACGAGCAGTACTTC
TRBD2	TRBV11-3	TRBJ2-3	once	CASSLGPSGRTSTDTQYF	TGTGCCAGCAGCTTAGGCCCTAGCGGGAGAACTAGCACAGATACGCAGTATTTT
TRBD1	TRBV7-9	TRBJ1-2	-	CASSHDRGNYGYTF	TGTGCCAGCAGCCATGACAGGGGTAACTATGGCTACACCTTC
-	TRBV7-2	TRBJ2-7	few	CASSPAGRPYEQYF	TGTGCCAGCAGCCCAGCCGGTCGGCCCTACGAGCAGTACTTC
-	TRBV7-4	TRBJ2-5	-	CASSRNGQKETQYF	TGTGCCAGCAGCCGGAACGGCCAGAAAGAGACCCAGTACTTC
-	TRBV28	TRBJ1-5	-	CASSQPLAPQHF	TGTGCCAGCAGTCAGCCCCTCGCGCCCCAGCATTTT